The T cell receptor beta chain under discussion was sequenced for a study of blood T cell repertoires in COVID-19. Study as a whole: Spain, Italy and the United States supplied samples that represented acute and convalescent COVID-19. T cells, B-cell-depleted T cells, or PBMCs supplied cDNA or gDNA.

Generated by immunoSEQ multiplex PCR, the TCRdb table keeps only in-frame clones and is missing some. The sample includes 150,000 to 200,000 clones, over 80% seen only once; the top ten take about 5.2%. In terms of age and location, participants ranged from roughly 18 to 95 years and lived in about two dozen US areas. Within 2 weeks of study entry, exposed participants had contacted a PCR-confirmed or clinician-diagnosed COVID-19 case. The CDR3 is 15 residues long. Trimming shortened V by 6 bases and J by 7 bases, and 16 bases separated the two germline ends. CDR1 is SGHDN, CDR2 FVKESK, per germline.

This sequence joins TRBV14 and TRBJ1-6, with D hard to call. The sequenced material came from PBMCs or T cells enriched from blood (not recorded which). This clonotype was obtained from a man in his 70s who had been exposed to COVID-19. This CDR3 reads CASSLPLAENSPLHF. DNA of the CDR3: TGTGCCAGCAGTCTACCCCTGGCGGAGAATTCACCCCTCCACTTT.